One and the same sample provided the 14 T cell receptor beta chains below, sequenced in a study of T cells in Graves' hyperthyroidism and ophthalmopathy. RNA transcripts yielded amplified TCR beta CDR3 regions. RT-PCR in the first round (using the HTBI primer set) targeted the TCR CDR3. TCRdb independently ran MiXCR on the multiplex PCR reads; one entry per CDR3 protein. The sample includes roughly 300,000 distinct CDR3 sequences, more than 11% seen only once; the top ten take 20% to 25%. The sequenced sample consisted of blood. The receptors derive from a woman aged 30 to 39 with Graves' hyperthyroidism.

The chain joins TRBV9 to TRBJ1-4; possibly TRBD1 for D (6 bases). The CDR3 length is 14 residues. Germline CDR1 SGDLS, CDR2 YYNGEE. With 3 bases removed from V and 4 bases from J, the gap between germline ends came to 10 bases. This CDR3 reads CASSGGQFNEKLFF. The CDR3 DNA sequence: TGTGCCAGCAGCGGAGGACAGTTTAATGAAAAACTGTTTTTT.

This clonotype occurred many times. The chain uses TRBV28 and TRBJ1-5, with D possibly TRBD1 on 6 matching bases. Looked up from germline, CDR1 is MDHEN and CDR2 is SYDVKM. The CDR3 loop spans 14 amino acids. The V gene lost 3 bases and the J gene lost 5 bases, with 11 bases spanning the gap. This chain's CDR3 is CASSLGTLHQPQHF. The CDR3 DNA sequence: TGTGCCAGCAGTTTGGGGACACTACATCAGCCCCAGCATTTT.

This clonotype occurred many times. The rearrangement uses TRBV28 and TRBJ1-2, with 8 bases that match TRBD1. V lost 2 bases to trimming and J lost 7 bases; unmatched junction nucleotides: 9. This CDR3 comprises 15 residues. Germline-derived CDR1 and CDR2 are MDHEN and SYDVKM. In DNA form, the CDR3 reads TGTGCCAGCAGTTTAAGAGCCAGGGGGCGCGGTGGCTACACCTTC. This translates into CASSLRARGRGGYTF.

This chain joins TRBV6-5 and TRBJ1-1, with 7 bases lining up with TRBD1. From germline, CDR1 is MNHEY and CDR2 SVGAGI. This CDR3 spans 12 amino acids. V lost 4 bases, J lost 6 bases, and 2 bases stayed unmatched. The CDR3, as DNA: TGTGCCAGCAGTTGGGGGACAGCTGAAGCTTTCTTT. Translation: CASSWGTAEAFF.

The chain uses TRBV29-1 and TRBJ2-1; 8 nucleotides match TRBD1. Germline CDR1 SQVTM, CDR2 ANQGSEA. CDR3 length equals 14 residues. V was pared by 6 bases and J by 5 bases, with 9 bases of the junction left unmatched. This CDR3 reads CSVGQGTYDNEQFF. The CDR3 region has the DNA TGCAGCGTCGGACAGGGAACATATGACAATGAGCAGTTCTTC.

This clonotype was seen at least ten times. The chain is built from TRBV28 and TRBJ2-7; no reliable D call. This CDR3 is 10 amino acids long. The germline CDR1 and CDR2 sequences are MDHEN and SYDVKM. The V gene lost 8 bases and the J gene lost 5 bases, with 7 bases spanning the gap. CDR3 nucleotides: TGTGCCAGCTCCCGTGACGAGCAGTACTTC. Translated: CASSRDEQYF.

This clonotype was seen more than once but under ten times. The chain is built from TRBV3-1 and TRBJ2-1, with 8 bases aligning to TRBD2. CDR3 size: 12 residues. After removal of 1 base from V and 10 bases from J, the junction contained 0 bases not matched to a gene. Germline CDR1 reads LGHDT; CDR2 reads YNNKEL (reference sequence). CDR3 sequence reads: CASSQGGREQFF. The DNA for the CDR3 is TGTGCCAGCAGCCAAGGCGGGAGGGAGCAGTTCTTC.

This rearrangement joins TRBV2 to TRBJ2-7; D not certain. Germline assignment: CDR1 SNHLY and CDR2 FYNNEI. The CDR3 has 13 amino acids. The V end was cut by 6 bases, the J end by 7 bases, with 16 bases between. CDR3 DNA: TGTGCCAGCAGATCCAGGCCCTACAATGAGCAGTACTTC. Protein: CASRSRPYNEQYF.

This clonotype has only a few counts. The rearrangement joins TRBV4-1 to TRBJ2-5; D may be TRBD2 (6 bases). The V gene lost 0 bases and the J gene lost 7 bases, with 15 bases spanning the gap. This CDR3 is built from 15 residues. Germline CDR1 is MGHRA and CDR2 is YSYEKL. CDR3: CASSQDPREEATQYF. For the CDR3, the DNA is TGCGCCAGCAGCCAAGACCCCAGGGAGGAGGCGACCCAGTACTTC.

This clonotype appeared many times. This chain connects TRBV9 to TRBJ2-7; D may be TRBD2 (5 bases). Germline loops: CDR1 SGDLS, CDR2 YYNGEE. V lost 0 bases to trimming and J lost 5 bases, with 12 bases between them. The CDR3 covers 14 residues. The CDR3 spells CASSVGRLLDEQYF. CDR3 bases: TGTGCCAGCAGCGTAGGTCGACTATTAGACGAGCAGTACTTC.

Ten or more counts support this clonotype. The V call is TRBV24-1, the J call TRBJ2-1, with 11 bases fitting TRBD2. Germline-derived CDR1 and CDR2 are KGHDR and SFDVKD. CDR3 length: 18 residues. V was pared by 2 bases and J by 4 bases, with 9 bases of the junction left unmatched. The CDR3 here is CATSDSTGTSGLYNEQFF. In nucleotides, the CDR3 is TGTGCCACCAGTGATTCAACAGGGACTAGCGGACTATACAATGAGCAGTTCTTC.

The V and J genes are TRBV20-1 and TRBJ2-3; D ambiguous. CDR3 length: 11 amino acids. V lost 7 bases to trimming and J lost 6 bases, with 11 bases between them. Germline loops: CDR1 DFQATT, CDR2 SNEGSKA (reference sequence). The CDR3 nucleotides read TGCAGTGGGCTGCCCCAGGATACGCAGTATTTT. This gives the protein CSGLPQDTQYF.

This clonotype appeared many times. This chain uses TRBV12-3 or TRBV12-4 with TRBJ1-1, with 8 bases identical to TRBD1. The CDR3 is 15 residues long. J lost 5 bases, V lost 7 bases, and 12 bases had no gene match. The chain's CDR3 is CASTRTPQGATEAFF. The CDR3 DNA reads as TGTGCCAGCACCCGTACCCCTCAGGGGGCTACTGAAGCTTTCTTT.

In its sample, this clonotype was seen many times. V is TRBV20-1 and J is TRBJ1-1, with D unresolved. Per the germline V gene, CDR1 is DFQATT and CDR2 is SNEGSKA (reference sequence). V was shortened by 6 bases and J by 5 bases, with 13 bases between the two germline ends. This CDR3 is built from 12 residues. The CDR3 DNA sequence: TGCAGTGCAACCCAGGTGGGGACTGAAGCTTTCTTT. Protein sequence: CSATQVGTEAFF.